This T cell receptor (beta chain) was retrieved from a study of blood T cell repertoires in COVID-19. Across the study: From the United States, Italy and Spain came samples of acute and convalescent COVID-19. PBMCs, B-cell-depleted T cells, or T cells were the source of the cDNA or gDNA that made up the material.

The authors' processing: Using reference gene primer amplification, nucleated cell counts were estimated. TCRdb's table, derived via immunoSEQ multiplex PCR, lists solely in-frame clones and lacks some. V and J calls and clone size are those listed in that table; D and trimming were worked out from the DNA. The table has over 60,000 clones, approximately 80% seen once. With V trimmed by 7 bases and J by 4 bases, 11 bases remained unmatched. Germline V gives CDR1 MNHNY, CDR2 SVGAGI (reference sequence). The CDR3 is 15 amino acids. This receptor was obtained from a man aged 80 or over with active or convalescent COVID-19. The chain couples TRBV6-6 to TRBJ2-5, with 8 bases that match TRBD2. Sequenced material: peripheral blood. CDR3 sequence: CASKQLADSIETQYF. DNA for the CDR3: TGTGCCAGCAAACAACTAGCGGACAGCATAGAGACCCAGTACTTC.